Listed below are T cell receptor beta chains from one sample, sequenced in a study of OX40 agonist ivuxolimab in advanced cancers. The method was immunoSEQ multiplex PCR; TCRdb's version includes in-frame clones alone and lacks a portion of them. The sample shows 96,000 or so clones, less than 85% of them seen only once. The sequencing used CD4+ or CD8+ T cells sorted from blood, collected in a trial of the OX40 agonist ivuxolimab. These receptors came from an adult with an advanced solid tumor such as melanoma, head and neck, liver or kidney cancer. Both conserved end residues are part of each CDR3. Fields, in order: V gene, CDR3 length, J gene, CDR3 protein.

TRBV7-3,15,TRBJ2-1,CASRLTSGTYNEQFF
TRBV4-2,14,TRBJ2-7,CASSQEVGEWEQYF
TRBV13,16,TRBJ2-2,CASSSGLWGHTGELFF
TRBV14,16,TRBJ2-3,CASSQALLASGNTQYF
TRBV5-1,15,TRBJ1-3,CASSRDSRSGNTIYF
TRBV11-2,15,TRBJ2-7,CASSLSSDTTYEQYF
TRBV4-2,19,TRBJ2-6,CASSHEGAGLSSGANVLTF
TRBV7-9,13,TRBJ2-1,CASSAGLAHEQFF
TRBV16,14,TRBJ1-1,CASSQRGSGTEAFF
TRBV9,15,TRBJ2-7,CASSISGGAFDEQYF
TRBV6-4,14,TRBJ2-2,CASSDSDTTGELFF
TRBV5-3,19,TRBJ2-6,CARSSTGTGPALGANVLTF
TRBV27,15,TRBJ2-7,CASSLVGGAFYEQYF
TRBV2,12,TRBJ1-5,CASSEGGQPQHF
TRBV4-3,13,TRBJ2-2,CASSQYGPGELFF
TRBV9,15,TRBJ2-1,CASCLGREPYNEQFF
TRBV30,14,TRBJ1-4,CAWRRTAFNEKLFF
TRBV6-1,16,TRBJ1-6,CASSDRGGGGNSPLHF
TRBV5-4,15,TRBJ1-2,CASSSEPETFYGYTF
TRBV7-2,14,TRBJ1-1,CASSYDRVNTEAFF
TRBV19,15,TRBJ2-4,CASTPGGGPAYIQYF
TRBV4-3,15,TRBJ2-3,CASSLSSGGTDTQYF
TRBV2,13,TRBJ1-2,CASRAGQAYGYTF
TRBV19,12,-,CATAQSSYEQYF
TRBV5-4,12,TRBJ1-1,CASSFPNTEAFF
TRBV7-7,16,TRBJ2-3,CASSATSGGRTDTQYF
TRBV6-5,14,TRBJ2-7,CASSYSRQGREQYF
TRBV7-9,16,TRBJ1-3,CASSPEGASSGNTIYF
TRBV27,17,TRBJ1-4,CASRPIQGLQINEKLFF
TRBV7-6,14,TRBJ1-2,CASSLGTGNYGYTF
TRBV2,13,TRBJ1-1,CASRDREGTEAFF
TRBV30,14,TRBJ2-3,CAWSGLGSPDTQYF
TRBV4-3,13,TRBJ1-1,CASSQVMNTEAFF
TRBV6-1,15,TRBJ2-7,CASRSPLAGAYEQYF